This TCR beta chain was sequenced during a study of blood T cell repertoires in COVID-19. Study summary: The origin of the acute and convalescent COVID-19 samples was the United States, Italy and Spain. T cells, B-cell-depleted T cells, or PBMCs supplied cDNA or gDNA.

V gave up 3 bases and J gave up 4 bases; unmatched junction bases: 7. CDR1 SGDLS and CDR2 YYNGEE come from the germline V gene. The CDR3 runs 15 residues. Authors' analysis steps: Using reference gene primer amplification, nucleated cell counts were estimated. Profiling relied on immunoSEQ multiplex PCR, and the TCRdb table lists in-frame clones only, not all of them. That table supplies the V and J calls and clone size; D and trimming were determined from the DNA. The repertoire holds approximately 210,000 clones, with around four fifths as singletons. This rearrangement joins TRBV9 to TRBJ2-1; 7 bases align to TRBD2. Sample: peripheral blood. The receptor comes from a man aged 50 or older with active or convalescent COVID-19. CDR3 bases: TGTGCCAGCAGCGAACTTAGCGGGCATTACAATGAGCAGTTCTTC. Translated: CASSELSGHYNEQFF.